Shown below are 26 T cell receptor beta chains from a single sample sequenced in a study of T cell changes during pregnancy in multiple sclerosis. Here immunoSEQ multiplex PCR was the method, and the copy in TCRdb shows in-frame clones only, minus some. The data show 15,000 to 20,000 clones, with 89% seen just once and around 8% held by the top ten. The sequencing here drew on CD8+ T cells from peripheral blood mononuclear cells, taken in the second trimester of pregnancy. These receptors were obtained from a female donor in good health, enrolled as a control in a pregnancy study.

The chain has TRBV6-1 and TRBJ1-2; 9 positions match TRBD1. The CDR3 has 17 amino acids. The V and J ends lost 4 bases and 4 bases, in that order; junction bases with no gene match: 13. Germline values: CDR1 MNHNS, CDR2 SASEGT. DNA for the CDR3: TGTGCCAGCAGTGGGTGGACAGGGGAAAGGTCTATCTATGGCTACACCTTC. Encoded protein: CASSGWTGERSIYGYTF.

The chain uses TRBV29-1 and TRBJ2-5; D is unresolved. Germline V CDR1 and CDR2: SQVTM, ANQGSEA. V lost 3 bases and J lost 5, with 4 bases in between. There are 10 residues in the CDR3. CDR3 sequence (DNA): TGCAGCGTTGAGGCTGAGACCCAGTACTTC. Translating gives CSVEAETQYF.

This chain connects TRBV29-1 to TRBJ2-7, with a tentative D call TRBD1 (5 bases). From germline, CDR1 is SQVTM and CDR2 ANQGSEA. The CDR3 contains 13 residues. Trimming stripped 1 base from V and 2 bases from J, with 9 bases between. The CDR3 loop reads CSVEVRQTYEQYF. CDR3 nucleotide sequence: TGCAGCGTTGAAGTGAGACAGACCTACGAGCAGTACTTC.

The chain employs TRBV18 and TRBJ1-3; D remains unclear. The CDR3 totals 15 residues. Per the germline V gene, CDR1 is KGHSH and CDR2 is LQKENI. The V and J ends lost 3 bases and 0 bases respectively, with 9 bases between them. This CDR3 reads CASSPGQASGNTIYF. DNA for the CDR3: TGTGCCAGCTCACCCGGCCAGGCCTCTGGAAACACCATATATTTT.

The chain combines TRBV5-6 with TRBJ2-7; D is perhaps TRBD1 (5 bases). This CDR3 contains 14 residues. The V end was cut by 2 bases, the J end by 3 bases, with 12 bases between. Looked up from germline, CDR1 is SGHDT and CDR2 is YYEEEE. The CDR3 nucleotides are TGTGCCAGCAGCTTCGTACAGGTCGGCTACGAGCAGTACTTC. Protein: CASSFVQVGYEQYF.

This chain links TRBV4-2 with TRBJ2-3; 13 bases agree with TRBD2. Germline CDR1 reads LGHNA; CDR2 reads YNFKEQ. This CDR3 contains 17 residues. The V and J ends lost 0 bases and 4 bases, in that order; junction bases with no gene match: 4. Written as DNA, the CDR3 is TGTGCCAGCAGCCAAGACCCACTAGCGGGGGGGCCAGATACGCAGTATTTT. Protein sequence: CASSQDPLAGGPDTQYF.

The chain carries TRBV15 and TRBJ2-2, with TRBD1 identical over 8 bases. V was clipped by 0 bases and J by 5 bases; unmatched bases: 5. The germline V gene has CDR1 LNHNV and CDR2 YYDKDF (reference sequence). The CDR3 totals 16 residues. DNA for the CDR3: TGTGCCACCAGCAGAGATTCAGGGGGCGAAACCGGGGAGCTGTTTTTT. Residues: CATSRDSGGETGELFF.

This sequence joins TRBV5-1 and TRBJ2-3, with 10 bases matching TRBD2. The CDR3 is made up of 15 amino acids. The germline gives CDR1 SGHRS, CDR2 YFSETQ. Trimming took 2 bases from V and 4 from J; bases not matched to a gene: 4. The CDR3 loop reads CASSFSGGLSDTQYF. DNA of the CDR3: TGCGCCAGCAGCTTTAGCGGGGGGTTGTCAGATACGCAGTATTTT.

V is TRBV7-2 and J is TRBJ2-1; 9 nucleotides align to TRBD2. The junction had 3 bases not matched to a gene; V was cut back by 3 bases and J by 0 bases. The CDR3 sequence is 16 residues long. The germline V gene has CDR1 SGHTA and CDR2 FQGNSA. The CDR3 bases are TGTGCCAGCAGCTTCCTAGCGGGGATCTCCTACAATGAGCAGTTCTTC. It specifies CASSFLAGISYNEQFF.

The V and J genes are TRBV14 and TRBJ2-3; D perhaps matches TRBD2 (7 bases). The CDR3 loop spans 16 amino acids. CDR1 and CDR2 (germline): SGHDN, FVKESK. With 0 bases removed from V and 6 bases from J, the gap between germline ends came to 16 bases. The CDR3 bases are TGTGCCAGCAGCCAAGATCCCGGGGGGCTAGGGGATACGCAGTATTTT. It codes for CASSQDPGGLGDTQYF.

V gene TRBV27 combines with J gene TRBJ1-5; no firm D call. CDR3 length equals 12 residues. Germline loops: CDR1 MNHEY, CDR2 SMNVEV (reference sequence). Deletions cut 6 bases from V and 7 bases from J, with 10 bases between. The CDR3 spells CASSRAGQPQHF. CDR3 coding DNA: TGTGCCAGCAGCCGTGCGGGCCAGCCCCAGCATTTT.

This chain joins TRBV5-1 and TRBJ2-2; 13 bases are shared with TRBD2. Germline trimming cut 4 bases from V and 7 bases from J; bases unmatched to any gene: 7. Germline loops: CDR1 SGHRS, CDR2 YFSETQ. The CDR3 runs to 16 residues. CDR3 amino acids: CASSTGLAGEGGELFF. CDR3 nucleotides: TGCGCCAGCAGCACCGGACTAGCGGGAGAGGGCGGGGAGCTGTTTTTT. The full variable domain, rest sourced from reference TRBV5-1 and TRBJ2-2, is KAGVTQTPRYLIKTRGQQVTLSCSPISGHRSVSWYQQTPGQGLQFLFEYFSETQRNKGNFPGRFSGRQFSNSRSEMNVSTLELGDSALYLCASSTGLAGEGGELFFGEGSRLTVL.

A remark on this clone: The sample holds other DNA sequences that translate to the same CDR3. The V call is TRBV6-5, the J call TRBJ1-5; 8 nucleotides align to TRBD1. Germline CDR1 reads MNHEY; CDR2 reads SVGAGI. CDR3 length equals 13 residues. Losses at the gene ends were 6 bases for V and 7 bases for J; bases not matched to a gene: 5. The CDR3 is CASSQGAGQPQHF. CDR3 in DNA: TGTGCCAGCAGCCAGGGGGCAGGACAGCCCCAGCATTTT.

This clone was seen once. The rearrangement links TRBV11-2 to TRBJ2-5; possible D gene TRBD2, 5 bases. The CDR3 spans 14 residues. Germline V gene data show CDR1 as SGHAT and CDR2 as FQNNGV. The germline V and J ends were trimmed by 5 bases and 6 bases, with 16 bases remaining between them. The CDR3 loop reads CASSTSEPGKTQYF. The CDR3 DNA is TGTGCCAGCAGCACCTCCGAGCCGGGGAAGACCCAGTACTTC.

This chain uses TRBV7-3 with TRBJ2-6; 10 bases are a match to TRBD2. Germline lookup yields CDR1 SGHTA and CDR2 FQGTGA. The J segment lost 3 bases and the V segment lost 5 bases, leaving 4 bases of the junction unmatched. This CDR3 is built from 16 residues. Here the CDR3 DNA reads TGTGCCAGCAGCACCTTAGCGGGGGGTGGGGCCAACGTCCTGACTTTC. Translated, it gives CASSTLAGGGANVLTF.

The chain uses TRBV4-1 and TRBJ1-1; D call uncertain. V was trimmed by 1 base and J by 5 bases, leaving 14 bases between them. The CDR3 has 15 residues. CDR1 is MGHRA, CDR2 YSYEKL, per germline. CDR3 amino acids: CASSQGTAIGTEAFF. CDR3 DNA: TGCGCCAGCAGCCAAGGAACGGCCATCGGGACTGAAGCTTTCTTT.

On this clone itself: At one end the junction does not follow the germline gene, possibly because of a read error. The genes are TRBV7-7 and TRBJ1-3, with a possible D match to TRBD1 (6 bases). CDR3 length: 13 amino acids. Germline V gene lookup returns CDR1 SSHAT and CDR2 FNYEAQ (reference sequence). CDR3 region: CASSPGAGNTIYF. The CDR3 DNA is TGTGCTAGCAGCCCAGGGGCAGGAAACACCATATATTTT.

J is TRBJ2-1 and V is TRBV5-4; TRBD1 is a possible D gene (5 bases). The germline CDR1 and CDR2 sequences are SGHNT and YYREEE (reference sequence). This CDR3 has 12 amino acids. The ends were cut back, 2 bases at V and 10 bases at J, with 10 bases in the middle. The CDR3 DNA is TGTGCCAGCAGCTTTAGGCAGGGCGAGCAGTTCTTC. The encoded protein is CASSFRQGEQFF.

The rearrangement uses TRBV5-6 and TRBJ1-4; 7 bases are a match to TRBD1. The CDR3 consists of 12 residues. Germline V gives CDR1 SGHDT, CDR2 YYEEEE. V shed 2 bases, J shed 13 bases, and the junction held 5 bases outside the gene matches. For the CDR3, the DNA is TGTGCCAGCAGCTTAGCGGAGGGGGCACTGTTTTTT. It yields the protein CASSLAEGALFF.

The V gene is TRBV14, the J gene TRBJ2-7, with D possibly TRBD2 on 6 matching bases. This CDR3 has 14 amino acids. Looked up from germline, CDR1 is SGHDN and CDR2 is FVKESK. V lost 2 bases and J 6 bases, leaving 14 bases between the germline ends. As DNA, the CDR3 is TGTGCCAGCAGCCAACTTACGGGAGTAAGCGAGCAGTACTTC. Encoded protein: CASSQLTGVSEQYF.

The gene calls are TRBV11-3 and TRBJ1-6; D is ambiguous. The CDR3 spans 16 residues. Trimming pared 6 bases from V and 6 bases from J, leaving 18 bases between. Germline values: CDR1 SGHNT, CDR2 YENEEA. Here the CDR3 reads CASSFREEMSNSPLHF. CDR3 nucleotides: TGTGCCAGCAGTTTTAGGGAGGAGATGAGTAATTCACCCCTCCACTTT.

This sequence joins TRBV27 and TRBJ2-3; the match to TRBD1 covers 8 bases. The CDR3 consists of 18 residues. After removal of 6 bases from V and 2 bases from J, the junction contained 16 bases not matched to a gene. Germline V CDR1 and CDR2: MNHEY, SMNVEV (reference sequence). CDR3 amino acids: CASSPYGQGWAHTDTQYF. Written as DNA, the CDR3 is TGTGCCAGCAGCCCCTACGGACAGGGTTGGGCACACACAGATACGCAGTATTTT.

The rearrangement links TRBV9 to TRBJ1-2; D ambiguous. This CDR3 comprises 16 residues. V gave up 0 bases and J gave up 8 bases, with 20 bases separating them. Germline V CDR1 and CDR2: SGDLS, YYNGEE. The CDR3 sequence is CASSVDGGPTNGGYTF. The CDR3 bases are TGTGCCAGCAGCGTAGACGGAGGGCCCACTAATGGCGGCTACACCTTC.

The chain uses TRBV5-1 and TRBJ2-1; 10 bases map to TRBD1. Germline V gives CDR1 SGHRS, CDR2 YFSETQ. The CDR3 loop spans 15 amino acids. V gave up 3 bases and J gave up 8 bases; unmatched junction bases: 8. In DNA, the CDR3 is TGCGCCAGCAGCTGGGGACAGGGGAGCTCTGATGAGCAGTTCTTC. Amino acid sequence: CASSWGQGSSDEQFF.

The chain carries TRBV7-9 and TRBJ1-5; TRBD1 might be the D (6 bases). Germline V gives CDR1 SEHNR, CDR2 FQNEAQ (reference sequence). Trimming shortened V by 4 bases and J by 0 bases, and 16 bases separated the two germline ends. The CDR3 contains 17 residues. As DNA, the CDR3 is TGTGCCAGCAGCTCCGAAACCTCCAGGGGTAGCAATCAGCCCCAGCATTTT. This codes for CASSSETSRGSNQPQHF.

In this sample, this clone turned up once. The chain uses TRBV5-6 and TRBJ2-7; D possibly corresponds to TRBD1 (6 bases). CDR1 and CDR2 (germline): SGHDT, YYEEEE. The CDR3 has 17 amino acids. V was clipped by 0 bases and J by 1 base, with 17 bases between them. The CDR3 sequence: CASSLGATGVLSYEQYF. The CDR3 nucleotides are TGTGCCAGCAGCTTGGGAGCGACAGGAGTTCTTTCCTACGAGCAGTACTTC.